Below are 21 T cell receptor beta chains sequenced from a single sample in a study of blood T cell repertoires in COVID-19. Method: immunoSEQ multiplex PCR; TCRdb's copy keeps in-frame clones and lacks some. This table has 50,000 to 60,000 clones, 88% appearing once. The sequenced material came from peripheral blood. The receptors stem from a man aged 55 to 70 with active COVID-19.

In DNA, the CDR3 is TGTGCCACCAGCAGACCTTCGGGGAACACTGAAGCTTTCTTT. This translates into CATSRPSGNTEAFF. The V gene is TRBV15, the J gene TRBJ1-1; D gene ambiguous. V lost 2 bases, J lost 1 base, and 8 bases lay in between. Germline V gene lookup returns CDR1 LNHNV and CDR2 YYDKDF (reference sequence). The CDR3 has 14 residues.

In DNA form, the CDR3 reads TGTGCCAGCTCACCAGTTGCTAGCGGGAGTTCGGATACGCAGTATTTT. It is translated as CASSPVASGSSDTQYF. The V call is TRBV18, the J call TRBJ2-3; 10 nucleotides agree with TRBD2. The V gene end was trimmed by 2 bases and the J gene end by 6 bases; junction bases not matched to a gene: 8. The CDR3 spans 16 residues. In germline, CDR1 is KGHSH, CDR2 LQKENI.

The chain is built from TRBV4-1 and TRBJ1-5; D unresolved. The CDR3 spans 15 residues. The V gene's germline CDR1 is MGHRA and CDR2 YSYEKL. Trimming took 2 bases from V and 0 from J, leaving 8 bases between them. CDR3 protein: CASSQTVYSNQPQHF. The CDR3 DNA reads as TGCGCCAGCAGCCAAACAGTTTATAGCAATCAGCCCCAGCATTTT.

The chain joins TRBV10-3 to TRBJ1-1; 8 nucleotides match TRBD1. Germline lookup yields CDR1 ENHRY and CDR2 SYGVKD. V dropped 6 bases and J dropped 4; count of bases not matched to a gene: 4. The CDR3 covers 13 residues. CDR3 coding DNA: TGTGCCATCAGAGGACAGGGCGGCACTGAAGCTTTCTTT. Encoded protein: CAIRGQGGTEAFF.

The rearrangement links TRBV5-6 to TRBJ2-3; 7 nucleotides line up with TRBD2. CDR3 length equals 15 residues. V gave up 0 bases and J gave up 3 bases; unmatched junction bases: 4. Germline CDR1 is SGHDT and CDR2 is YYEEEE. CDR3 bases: TGTGCCAGCAGCTTGGCCGGACTAGAGACAGATACGCAGTATTTT. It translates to CASSLAGLETDTQYF.

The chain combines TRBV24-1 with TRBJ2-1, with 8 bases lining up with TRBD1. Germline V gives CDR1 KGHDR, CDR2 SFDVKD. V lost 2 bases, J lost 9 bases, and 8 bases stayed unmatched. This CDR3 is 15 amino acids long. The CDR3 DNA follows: TGTGCCACCAGTGATTCAGGGGGCCTAGCGCGTGAGCAGTTCTTC. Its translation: CATSDSGGLAREQFF.

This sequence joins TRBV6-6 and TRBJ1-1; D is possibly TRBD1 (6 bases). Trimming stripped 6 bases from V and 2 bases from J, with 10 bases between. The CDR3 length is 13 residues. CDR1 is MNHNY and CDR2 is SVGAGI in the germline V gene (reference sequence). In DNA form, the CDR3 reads TGTGCCAGCAGGTGGACAGCCAACACTGAAGCTTTCTTT. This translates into CASRWTANTEAFF.

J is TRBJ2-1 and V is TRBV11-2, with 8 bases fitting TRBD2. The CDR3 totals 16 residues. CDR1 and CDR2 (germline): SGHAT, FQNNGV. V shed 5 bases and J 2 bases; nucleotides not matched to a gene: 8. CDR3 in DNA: TGTGCCAGCAGCCTGTTAGCGGGATTCACCTACAATGAGCAGTTCTTC. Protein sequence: CASSLLAGFTYNEQFF.

CDR3 bases: TGTGCCAGCAGTTTGGAGGGTTTTGAGCAGTTCTTC. Encoded protein: CASSLEGFEQFF. The J gene is TRBJ2-1, the V gene TRBV12-3 or TRBV12-4; possibly TRBD2 for D (6 bases). The CDR3 covers 12 residues. V was pared by 3 bases and J by 9 bases, with 9 bases between.

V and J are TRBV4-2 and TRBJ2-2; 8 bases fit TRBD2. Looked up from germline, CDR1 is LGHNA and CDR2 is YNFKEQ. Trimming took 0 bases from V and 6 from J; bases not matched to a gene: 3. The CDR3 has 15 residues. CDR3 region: CASSQEAGGPGELFF. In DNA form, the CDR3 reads TGTGCCAGCAGCCAAGAGGCGGGAGGTCCCGGGGAGCTGTTTTTT.

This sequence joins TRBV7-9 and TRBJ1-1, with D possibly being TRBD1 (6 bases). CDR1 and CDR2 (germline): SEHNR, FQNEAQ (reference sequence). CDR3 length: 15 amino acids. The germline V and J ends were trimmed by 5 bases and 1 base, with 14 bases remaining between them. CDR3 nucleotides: TGTGCCAGCAGCGTCCGGGACACGCAGAACACTGAAGCTTTCTTT. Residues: CASSVRDTQNTEAFF.

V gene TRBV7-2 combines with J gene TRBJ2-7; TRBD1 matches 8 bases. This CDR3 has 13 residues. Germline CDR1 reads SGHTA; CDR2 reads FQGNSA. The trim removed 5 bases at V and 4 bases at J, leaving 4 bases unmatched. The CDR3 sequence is CASSGRDRYEQYF. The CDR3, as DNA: TGTGCCAGCAGCGGCCGGGACAGGTACGAGCAGTACTTC. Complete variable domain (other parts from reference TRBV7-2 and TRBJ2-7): GAGVSQSPSNKVTEKGKDVELRCDPISGHTALYWYRQSLGQGLEFLIYFQGNSAPDKSGLPSDRFSAERTGGSVSTLTIQRTQQEDSAVYLCASSGRDRYEQYFGPGTRLTVT.

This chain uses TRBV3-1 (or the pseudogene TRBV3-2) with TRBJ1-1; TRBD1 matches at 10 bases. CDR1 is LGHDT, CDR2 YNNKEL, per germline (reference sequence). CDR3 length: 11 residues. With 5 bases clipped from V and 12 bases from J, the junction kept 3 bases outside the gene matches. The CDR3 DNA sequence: TGTGCCAGCAGCTTGGGACAGGGGACTTTCTTT. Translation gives CASSLGQGTFF.

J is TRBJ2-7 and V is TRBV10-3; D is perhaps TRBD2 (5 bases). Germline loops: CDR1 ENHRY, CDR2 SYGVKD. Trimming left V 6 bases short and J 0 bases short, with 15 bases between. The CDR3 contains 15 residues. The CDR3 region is CAISPAGGSSYEQYF. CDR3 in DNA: TGTGCCATCAGCCCGGCGGGCGGTAGCTCCTACGAGCAGTACTTC.

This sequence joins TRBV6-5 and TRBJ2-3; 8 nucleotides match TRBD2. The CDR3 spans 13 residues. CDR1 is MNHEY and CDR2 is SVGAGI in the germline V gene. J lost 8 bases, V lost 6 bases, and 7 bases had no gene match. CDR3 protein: CASRGLVESTQYF. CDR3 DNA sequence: TGTGCCAGCAGGGGACTAGTTGAGTCTACGCAGTATTTT.

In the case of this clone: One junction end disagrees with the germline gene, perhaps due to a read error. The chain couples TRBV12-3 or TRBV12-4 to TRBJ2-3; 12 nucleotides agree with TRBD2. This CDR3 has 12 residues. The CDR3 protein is CASRETSGRPLF. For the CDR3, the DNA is TGTGCCAGCAGGGAAACTAGCGGGAGGCCCCTTTTT.

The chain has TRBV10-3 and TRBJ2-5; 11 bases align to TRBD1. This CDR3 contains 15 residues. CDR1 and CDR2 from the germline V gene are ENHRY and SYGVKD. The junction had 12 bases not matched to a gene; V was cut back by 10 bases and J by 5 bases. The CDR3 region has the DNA TGTGCCACCAGCCCCCCGGGACAGGGGGGGGAGACCCAGTACTTC. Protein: CATSPPGQGGETQYF.

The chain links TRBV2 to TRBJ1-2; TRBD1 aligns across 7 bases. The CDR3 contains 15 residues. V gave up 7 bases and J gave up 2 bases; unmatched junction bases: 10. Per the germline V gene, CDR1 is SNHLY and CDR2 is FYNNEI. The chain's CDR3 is CASIAWQGENYGYTF. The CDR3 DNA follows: TGTGCCAGCATCGCGTGGCAGGGGGAAAACTATGGCTACACCTTC.

As DNA, the CDR3 is TGTGCCAGCAGTGGGGCCTCTGGAAACACCATATATTTT. Translated: CASSGASGNTIYF. The rearrangement uses TRBV2 and TRBJ1-3; no clear D. Germline CDR1 is SNHLY and CDR2 is FYNNEI. The CDR3 has 13 amino acids. V shed 4 bases and J shed 0 bases, with 4 bases lying between them.

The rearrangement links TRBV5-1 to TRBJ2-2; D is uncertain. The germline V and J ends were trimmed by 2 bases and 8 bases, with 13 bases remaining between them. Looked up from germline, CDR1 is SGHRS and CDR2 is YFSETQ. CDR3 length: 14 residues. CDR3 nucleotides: TGCGCCAGCAGCTTCGGCGGCGGTTCGGGGGAGCTGTTTTTT. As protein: CASSFGGGSGELFF.

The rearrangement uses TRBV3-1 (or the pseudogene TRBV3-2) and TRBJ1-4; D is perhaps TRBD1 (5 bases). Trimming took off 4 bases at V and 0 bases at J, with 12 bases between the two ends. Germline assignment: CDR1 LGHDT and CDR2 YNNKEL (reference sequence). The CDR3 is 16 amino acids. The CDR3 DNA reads TGTGCCAGCAGCCCGGGGGTCCGTTCAACTAATGAAAAACTGTTTTTT. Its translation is CASSPGVRSTNEKLFF.